A single sample is the source of the 6 T cell receptor beta chains below, sequenced in a study of T-cell reconstitution after alpha-beta-depleted transplantation in children. Molecular barcoding with unique molecular identifiers was used for the TCRbeta library. TCRdb analysed the PCR reads with MiXCR anew, one entry per CDR3 protein. This table holds roughly 250,000 distinct CDR3 sequences, around 7.8% found once. This specimen was PBMCs, mostly from graft donor cells, taken 180 days after TCRalphabeta/CD19-depleted stem cell transplant. The source of these receptors is a male patient younger than 18 who had a stem cell transplant for acute lymphoblastic leukemia, so the T cells may come from the graft donor.

The table lists this clonotype with many counts. The chain combines TRBV29-1 with TRBJ2-1; 9 nucleotides agree with TRBD2. J lost 4 bases, V lost 3 bases, and 1 base had no gene match. This CDR3 comprises 13 residues. Germline V CDR1 and CDR2: SQVTM, ANQGSEA. The CDR3: CSVETSGYNEQFF. In nucleotides, the CDR3 is TGCAGCGTTGAGACTAGCGGATACAATGAGCAGTTCTTC.

Many counts were recorded for this clonotype. The chain links TRBV28 to TRBJ2-1; 8 bases are a match to TRBD2. Trimming removed 8 bases from V and 4 bases from J; junction bases left unmatched: 7. Germline loops: CDR1 MDHEN, CDR2 SYDVKM. CDR3 length equals 14 residues. CDR3 in DNA: TGTGCCAGCTACACTAGCGGCCCTTACAATGAGCAGTTCTTC. It codes for CASYTSGPYNEQFF.

This clonotype was seen repeatedly, ten times or more. The chain combines TRBV25-1 with TRBJ2-7; no clear D gene. Germline V CDR1 and CDR2: MGHDK, SYGVNS. The CDR3 runs to 11 residues. V was trimmed by 6 bases and J by 2 bases, leaving 5 bases between them. CDR3: CASRLPYEQYF. CDR3 coding DNA: TGTGCCAGCAGGCTCCCCTACGAGCAGTACTTC.

Points on this clonotype: This may be a read error: a much more frequent sequence differs by one nucleotide. The chain links TRBV12-5 to TRBJ1-1; no clear D. CDR1 LGHNT and CDR2 FRNRAP come from the germline V gene. V lost 4 bases, J lost 3 bases, and 12 bases lay in between. The CDR3 has 14 amino acids. The CDR3 DNA reads as TGTGCTAGTGGTTCCTCCGACGCTGACACTGAAGCTTTCTTT. This encodes CASGSSDADTEAFF.

This clonotype was observed many times. This chain uses TRBV12-3 or TRBV12-4 with TRBJ1-2; D is unclear. The V and J ends lost 5 bases and 5 bases respectively, with 6 bases between them. The CDR3 has 11 residues. This chain's CDR3 is CASSLQYGYTF. The CDR3 coding sequence is TGTGCCAGCAGTCTGCAGTATGGCTACACCTTC.

The J gene is TRBJ2-7, the V gene TRBV27; 12 bases line up with TRBD2. From germline, CDR1 is MNHEY and CDR2 SMNVEV (reference sequence). The CDR3 totals 13 residues. V lost 8 bases, J lost 4 bases, and 3 bases stayed unmatched. The CDR3 region is CASGLAGWYEQYF. The CDR3 DNA reads as TGTGCCAGCGGACTAGCGGGATGGTACGAGCAGTACTTC.